A selection of T cell receptor beta chains follows, all from one sample in a study of blood T cell repertoires in COVID-19. Only in-frame clones appear in the TCRdb table, and some are missing; sequencing was by immunoSEQ multiplex PCR. The repertoire consists of over 130,000 clones, with 84% occurring once and the leading ten covering about 4%. Sequences were obtained from PBMCs or T cells enriched from blood (not recorded which). These receptor sequences come from a man in his fifties or sixties in a cohort exposed to, infected with or recovered from COVID-19 (not recorded which). The CDR3 runs from the conserved cysteine through the conserved F or W. The order of the fields is J gene, V gene, D gene, clone size, CDR3 protein, CDR3 DNA. A D gene is named only where the DNA matches it firmly. The size entry is marked missing in some rows and otherwise reads once, few, many or a size class.

TRBJ2-1,TRBV7-8,TRBD1,NA,CASSDYSGTGNEQFF,TGTGCCAGCAGCGATTACTCCGGGACAGGCAATGAGCAGTTCTTC
TRBJ2-7,TRBV5-8,TRBD2,NA,CASSRGVYEQYF,TGTGCCAGCAGCCGGGGGGTCTACGAGCAGTACTTC
TRBJ1-6,TRBV30,TRBD1,NA,CAWSGTENSPLHF,TGTGCCTGGAGCGGGACAGAGAATTCACCCCTCCACTTT
TRBJ2-7,TRBV5-1,NA,few,CASSSTGSHEQYF,TGCGCCAGCAGCTCCACAGGGTCCCACGAGCAGTACTTC
TRBJ1-5,TRBV5-5,TRBD1,NA,CASSDDRAGNQPQHF,TGTGCCAGCAGCGATGACAGGGCTGGCAATCAGCCCCAGCATTTT
TRBJ2-1,TRBV7-8,TRBD2,NA,CASSWGLAGGFLYNEQFF,TGTGCCAGCAGCTGGGGACTAGCGGGAGGGTTTCTTTACAATGAGCAGTTCTTC
TRBJ1-1,TRBV19,TRBD1,NA,CASRQPGQGLPMNTEAFF,TGTGCCAGTAGGCAACCGGGACAGGGCCTACCCATGAACACTGAAGCTTTCTTT
TRBJ2-7,TRBV5-8,NA,NA,CASSLAGISQYF,TGTGCCAGCAGCTTGGCCGGGATCTCGCAGTACTTC
TRBJ2-2,TRBV5-8,TRBD2,NA,CASRGLAGTGELFF,TGTGCCAGCAGGGGCCTAGCGGGAACCGGGGAGCTGTTTTTT
TRBJ1-1,TRBV7-8,NA,NA,CASSLAGTMNTEAFF,TGTGCCAGCAGCCTAGCCGGGACAATGAACACTGAAGCTTTCTTT
TRBJ2-1,TRBV30,NA,NA,CAWSVRGNEQFF,TGTGCCTGGAGTGTGCGCGGGAATGAGCAGTTCTTC
TRBJ2-7,TRBV7-9,NA,NA,CASSLPGALIEQYF,TGTGCCAGCAGCCTACCTGGGGCCCTCATCGAGCAGTACTTC
TRBJ2-3,TRBV7-9,TRBD2,NA,CASSLAVSGGPTDTQYF,TGTGCCAGCAGCTTAGCGGTTAGCGGGGGCCCCACAGATACGCAGTATTTT
TRBJ2-3,TRBV30,TRBD2,once,CAWSTLGTSGVTDTQYF,TGTGCCTGGAGTACACTAGGGACTAGCGGGGTCACAGATACGCAGTATTTT
TRBJ2-7,TRBV5-6,NA,NA,CASNGGQVHEQYF,TGTGCCAGCAATGGTGGGCAGGTCCACGAGCAGTACTTC
TRBJ2-5,TRBV5-4,NA,once,CASSSIQGRETQYF,TGTGCCAGCAGCTCCATACAGGGAAGGGAGACCCAGTACTTC
TRBJ2-7,TRBV7-9,NA,NA,CASSPTPHEQYF,TGTGCCAGCAGCCCAACACCCCACGAGCAGTACTTC
TRBJ2-1,TRBV27,TRBD2,NA,CASTTGTSGYNEQFF,TGTGCCAGCACTACAGGGACTAGCGGTTACAATGAGCAGTTCTTC
TRBJ1-1,TRBV3-1/TRBV3-2,NA,NA,CASSLRTGYTEAFF,TGTGCCAGCAGCTTACGCACAGGGTACACTGAAGCTTTCTTT
TRBJ2-2,TRBV5-6,TRBD1,NA,CASSLLQGAYTGELFF,TGTGCCAGCAGCTTATTGCAGGGGGCCTATACCGGGGAGCTGTTTTTT
TRBJ2-7,TRBV5-1,TRBD1,NA,CASSLSTGAGAYEQYF,TGCGCCAGCAGCTTGAGTACAGGGGCGGGTGCCTACGAGCAGTACTTC
TRBJ2-7,TRBV4-3,NA,NA,CASSQVRGTEQYF,TGCGCCAGCAGCCAAGTTAGAGGCACTGAGCAGTACTTC
TRBJ2-5,TRBV5-1,TRBD1,once,CASSRDSPGTQYF,TGCGCCAGCAGCCGGGACAGTCCCGGGACCCAGTACTTC
TRBJ2-1,TRBV7-2,NA,NA,CASSKEAGSYNEQFF,TGTGCCAGCAGCAAGGAGGCCGGCTCCTACAATGAGCAGTTCTTC
TRBJ1-1,TRBV6-1,NA,NA,CASSEGTANTEAFF,TGTGCCAGCAGTGAAGGTACAGCGAACACTGAAGCTTTCTTT
TRBJ2-1,TRBV5-4,TRBD1,NA,CASSLDRGEQFF,TGTGCCAGCAGCTTGGACAGGGGTGAGCAGTTCTTC
TRBJ1-2,TRBV5-1,TRBD1,NA,CASSSGTGFGYTF,TGCGCCAGCAGCTCCGGGACAGGGTTTGGCTACACCTTC
TRBJ1-5,TRBV28,NA,few,CASSKRPDNQPQHF,TGTGCCAGCAGTAAGCGGCCTGACAATCAGCCCCAGCATTTT
TRBJ2-3,TRBV29-1,NA,NA,CSVESDFTDTQYF,TGCAGCGTTGAATCAGATTTCACAGATACGCAGTATTTT